The 23 T cell receptor beta chains below come from one sample, sequenced in a study of blood T cell repertoires in COVID-19. Using immunoSEQ multiplex PCR, the repertoire was profiled, and TCRdb retains in-frame clones only, with some absent. This sample has roughly 200,000 clones; 75% to 90% occur once, and the top ten carry approximately 8.7%. The sequencing input was PBMCs or T cells enriched from blood (not recorded which). All receptors come from a man aged 35-49 years who had recovered from COVID-19.

This chain's CDR3 is CASSHRDRKYNEQFF. The CDR3 DNA follows: TGTGCCAGCAGCCACCGGGACAGAAAATACAATGAGCAGTTCTTC. This sequence joins TRBV3-1 (or the pseudogene TRBV3-2) and TRBJ2-1, with 7 bases aligning to TRBD1. This CDR3 is built from 15 residues. From germline, CDR1 is LGHDT and CDR2 YNNKEL (reference sequence). V trimming: 3 bases; J trimming: 4 bases; junction bases outside the gene matches: 6.

This chain joins TRBV12-3 or TRBV12-4 and TRBJ1-1; D is ambiguous. V lost 5 bases and J 4 bases, leaving 11 bases between the germline ends. The CDR3 sequence is 13 residues long. The CDR3 nucleotides read TGTGCCAGCAGTCGGGTCGAGGGCACTGAAGCTTTCTTT. This translates into CASSRVEGTEAFF.

The CDR3 region has the DNA TGTGCCAGCAGTTACCAACAGGGCGCCACAGATACGCAGTATTTT. This codes for CASSYQQGATDTQYF. The chain uses TRBV6-5 and TRBJ2-3; D is possibly TRBD1 (6 bases). The CDR3 extends over 15 amino acids. From germline, CDR1 is MNHEY and CDR2 SVGAGI. With 2 bases removed from V and 2 bases from J, the gap between germline ends came to 11 bases.

The V call is TRBV4-2, the J call TRBJ1-2, with 12 bases matching TRBD1. The CDR3 spans 17 residues. Unmatched junction bases numbered 10, after V lost 8 bases and J lost 0 bases. Germline V gives CDR1 LGHNA, CDR2 YNFKEQ. CDR3 sequence (DNA): TGTGCCAGCCAAATCGGGACAGGGGGCGAAGCTAACTATGGCTACACCTTC. Protein sequence: CASQIGTGGEANYGYTF.

This sequence joins TRBV15 and TRBJ2-1; 8 nucleotides line up with TRBD2. CDR3 length: 17 amino acids. Germline values: CDR1 LNHNV, CDR2 YYDKDF (reference sequence). Trimming took 0 bases from V and 6 from J; bases not matched to a gene: 10. The CDR3 DNA follows: TGTGCCACCAGCAGAGATCAGGCGGGAGGCCTCTTCAATGAGCAGTTCTTC. This gives the protein CATSRDQAGGLFNEQFF.

V is TRBV28 and J is TRBJ1-1; weak D call: TRBD1 (6 bases). Germline V gene lookup returns CDR1 MDHEN and CDR2 SYDVKM. V lost 8 bases, J lost 8 bases, and 21 bases lay in between. The CDR3 has 14 amino acids. The DNA of the CDR3 is TGTGCCAGCGTAACCCCGACAGGCCTGGGGGAAGCTTTCTTT. This encodes CASVTPTGLGEAFF.

The chain recombines TRBV5-4 with TRBJ1-6; 10 nucleotides agree with TRBD1. The CDR3 consists of 18 residues. Germline V gene sequence: CDR1 SGHNT, CDR2 YYREEE (reference sequence). J was trimmed by 0 bases and V by 5 bases; bases with no gene match: 8. This CDR3 reads CASRSGQGYGSYNSPLHF. CDR3 nucleotides: TGTGCCAGCAGATCGGGACAGGGGTACGGCTCCTATAATTCACCCCTCCACTTT. Combining the CDR3 with reference TRBV5-4 and TRBJ1-6 gives the whole variable domain ETGVTQSPTHLIKTRGQQVTLRCSSQSGHNTVSWYQQALGQGPQFIFQYYREEENGRGNFPPRFSGLQFPNYSSELNVNALELDDSALYLCASRSGQGYGSYNSPLHFGNGTRLTVT.

This chain links TRBV19 with TRBJ2-3; D gene ambiguous. Germline V gene lookup returns CDR1 LNHDA and CDR2 SQIVND (reference sequence). This CDR3 region has 14 residues. V lost 10 bases to trimming and J lost 0 bases, with 14 bases between them. This chain's CDR3 is CATQLSGSTDTQYF. Here the CDR3 DNA reads TGTGCCACCCAACTGTCCGGTAGCACAGATACGCAGTATTTT. Together with reference TRBV19 and TRBJ2-3, the CDR3 gives the full variable domain: DGGITQSPKYLFRKEGQNVTLSCEQNLNHDAMYWYRQDPGQGLRLIYYSQIVNDFQKGDIAEGYSVSREKKESFPLTVTSAQKNPTAFYLCATQLSGSTDTQYFGPGTRLTVL.

This chain links TRBV9 with TRBJ2-1; 8 bases agree with TRBD1. V shed 0 bases and J 5 bases; nucleotides not matched to a gene: 7. The CDR3 totals 16 residues. CDR1 is SGDLS, CDR2 YYNGEE, per germline. CDR3 loop: CASSVDPGGTNNEQFF. The DNA of the CDR3 is TGTGCCAGCAGCGTAGATCCAGGGGGCACCAACAATGAGCAGTTCTTC.

The CDR3 here is CASSAVTGGGYTF. CDR3 bases: TGTGCCAGCAGCGCGGTTACCGGGGGAGGCTACACCTTC. V usage is TRBV9 and J usage is TRBJ1-2; possibly TRBD1 for D (5 bases). The germline CDR1 and CDR2 sequences are SGDLS and YYNGEE. CDR3 size: 13 residues. V dropped 3 bases and J dropped 8 bases, with 14 bases sitting between them.

This chain's CDR3 is CASSLAPKHEQYF. The CDR3 bases are TGTGCCAGCAGCTTAGCTCCCAAGCACGAGCAGTACTTC. V usage is TRBV7-3 and J usage is TRBJ2-7, with D hard to call. Trimming took off 2 bases at V and 5 bases at J, with 10 bases between the two ends. Germline values: CDR1 SGHTA, CDR2 FQGTGA. The CDR3 has 13 residues.

The chain recombines TRBV28 with TRBJ1-5; maybe TRBD1 (6 bases). Germline values: CDR1 MDHEN, CDR2 SYDVKM. The CDR3 runs 15 residues. The V end lost 7 bases, the J end lost 5 bases, and 18 bases lay between the germline ends. This CDR3 is CASKGGGGIYQPQHF. The CDR3 bases are TGTGCCAGCAAAGGAGGGGGGGGGATATATCAGCCCCAGCATTTT.

The chain has TRBV5-1 and TRBJ1-5, with D uncertain. The V gene's germline CDR1 is SGHRS and CDR2 YFSETQ. Trimming cost V 4 bases and J 8 bases, with 16 bases left between them. The CDR3 sequence is 14 residues long. In DNA form, the CDR3 reads TGCGCCAGCAGCCCGACCTTCCAGGAGGAGCCCCAGCATTTT. This encodes CASSPTFQEEPQHF.

The rearrangement links TRBV4-1 to TRBJ2-5, with no clear D. CDR1 is MGHRA, CDR2 YSYEKL, per germline. This CDR3 has 17 amino acids. Trimming took 0 bases from V and 2 from J, leaving 16 bases between them. CDR3 DNA sequence: TGCGCCAGCAGCCAAGATCTTTTACAGTACACTCAAGAGACCCAGTACTTC. Amino acid sequence: CASSQDLLQYTQETQYF.

This chain connects TRBV5-4 to TRBJ2-1; 7 bases agree with TRBD2. With V trimmed by 0 bases and J by 3 bases, 6 bases remained unmatched. This CDR3 spans 16 amino acids. The germline CDR1 and CDR2 sequences are SGHNT and YYREEE (reference sequence). The DNA for the CDR3 is TGTGCCAGCAGCTTGGGGGGCGGGAGAGTCTACAATGAGCAGTTCTTC. This gives the protein CASSLGGGRVYNEQFF.

The chain employs TRBV27 and TRBJ1-2; D is uncertain. The CDR3 sequence is 13 residues long. Trimming removed 1 base from V and 8 bases from J, with 11 bases in between. Germline V gene data show CDR1 as MNHEY and CDR2 as SMNVEV (reference sequence). CDR3 nucleotides: TGTGCCAGCAGTTTATACGGGTCTGGCGGCTACACCTTC. Protein product: CASSLYGSGGYTF.

The chain links TRBV3-1 (or the pseudogene TRBV3-2) to TRBJ1-2; D remains ambiguous. V gave up 1 base and J gave up 3 bases, with 18 bases separating them. The CDR3 runs to 17 residues. The germline CDR1 and CDR2 sequences are LGHDT and YNNKEL (reference sequence). The DNA for the CDR3 is TGTGCCAGCAGCCAAGGGTCCGGAGGTGGCAGTTACTATGGCTACACCTTC. It encodes CASSQGSGGGSYYGYTF.

The chain joins TRBV6-2 or TRBV6-3 to TRBJ2-1; 7 bases agree with TRBD2. CDR1 and CDR2 from the germline V gene are MNHEY and SVGEGT. With V trimmed by 6 bases and J by 6 bases, 5 bases remained unmatched. The CDR3 covers 13 residues. CDR3: CASSGLDSNEQFF. CDR3 nucleotides: TGTGCCAGCAGCGGACTAGATTCCAATGAGCAGTTCTTC.

This clone was detected only once. An end of the junction does not agree with germline; a read error may underlie this. The chain is built from TRBV12-3 or TRBV12-4 and TRBJ1-2; no reliable D call. The CDR3 is made up of 13 amino acids. The CDR3 spells CASSLFPKYGYTF. The CDR3 bases are TGTGCCAGCAGTTTATTCCCTAAATATGGCTACACCTTC.

The chain employs TRBV6-5 and TRBJ2-7; TRBD1 agrees at 7 bases. CDR1 is MNHEY, CDR2 SVGAGI, per germline. This CDR3 is built from 15 residues. V shed 6 bases and J 0 bases; nucleotides not matched to a gene: 8. CDR3 nucleotides: TGTGCCAGCAGAACCGGACAGGCTCCCTCCTACGAGCAGTACTTC. It translates to CASRTGQAPSYEQYF.

This clone appeared a few times. The chain couples TRBV7-9 to TRBJ1-2, with 7 positions matching TRBD1. There are 13 residues in the CDR3. The J segment lost 12 bases and the V segment lost 2 bases, leaving 9 bases of the junction unmatched. Germline V gene data show CDR1 as SEHNR and CDR2 as FQNEAQ (reference sequence). The CDR3, as DNA: TGTGCCAGCAGCTTACAACAGGGGTTGGTTAACACCTTC. Translation: CASSLQQGLVNTF.

This clone was observed a single time. J is TRBJ2-3 and V is TRBV5-6; 9 bases fit TRBD2. V gave up 0 bases and J gave up 4 bases; unmatched junction bases: 6. Germline-derived CDR1 and CDR2 are SGHDT and YYEEEE. This CDR3 contains 16 residues. The CDR3 nucleotides are TGTGCCAGCAGCTTGGTGGTTAGCGGGAGCTCAGATACGCAGTATTTT. Amino acids: CASSLVVSGSSDTQYF.

The gene calls are TRBV6-5 and TRBJ1-1; D may be TRBD1 (5 bases). Per germline, CDR1 MNHEY and CDR2 SVGAGI. The V end lost 3 bases, the J end lost 2 bases, and 10 bases lay between the germline ends. The CDR3 extends over 14 amino acids. This chain's CDR3 is CASSYGHVNTEAFF. DNA of the CDR3: TGTGCCAGCAGTTATGGACACGTCAACACTGAAGCTTTCTTT.